Following are 14 T cell receptor beta chains from one sample sequenced in a study of molecular identifiers for immune sequencing clone quantification. MiXCR was run by TCRdb on the PCR reads, yielding one entry per CDR3 protein. The data show around 460,000 distinct CDR3 sequences, about 25% seen once. Sequencing was performed on naive CD8+ T cells from blood, with Jurkat cell RNA spiked in. Subset specified: FACS-sorted CD8+CD4-CCR7+CD45RA+ naive T cells. These receptors were taken from a human donor in good health. Some libraries in this study had Jurkat cell RNA spiked in.

This chain joins TRBV20-1 and TRBJ2-7; TRBD2 agrees at 7 bases. From germline, CDR1 is DFQATT and CDR2 SNEGSKA (reference sequence). With 3 bases clipped from V and 3 bases from J, the junction kept 8 bases outside the gene matches. The CDR3 contains 14 residues. In DNA, the CDR3 is TGCAGTGCTAGTGCAAGCGGGATCTACTACGAGCAGTACTTC. As protein: CSASASGIYYEQYF.

This clonotype was counted a few times. V usage is TRBV24-1 and J usage is TRBJ2-1, with a weak D call TRBD2 (5 bases). V dropped 3 bases and J dropped 5 bases, with 10 bases sitting between them. This CDR3 is built from 14 residues. Germline V lookup: CDR1 KGHDR, CDR2 SFDVKD. In DNA, the CDR3 is TGTGCCACCAGTGATATGGACGGGAACAATGAGCAGTTCTTC. It encodes CATSDMDGNNEQFF.

This clonotype was counted many times. The gene calls are TRBV15 and TRBJ1-1, with 7 bases fitting TRBD1. This CDR3 has 14 amino acids. V was pared by 7 bases and J by 0 bases, with 5 bases of the junction left unmatched. Germline V gene data show CDR1 as LNHNV and CDR2 as YYDKDF (reference sequence). The CDR3 sequence: CATKMGQMNTEAFF. CDR3 DNA: TGTGCCACCAAGATGGGACAGATGAACACTGAAGCTTTCTTT.

The sample holds a few counts of this clonotype. CDR3 loop: CASSSGDYSNQPQHF. The CDR3 DNA sequence: TGTGCCAGCAGTTCCGGGGATTATAGCAATCAGCCCCAGCATTTT. This chain links TRBV6-2 or TRBV6-3 with TRBJ1-5; D is undetermined. Germline V gene data show CDR1 as MNHEY and CDR2 as SVGEGT. V lost 4 bases and J 0 bases, leaving 10 bases between the germline ends. This CDR3 has 15 residues.

This clonotype has only a few counts. This chain connects TRBV2 to TRBJ2-7; 8 bases align to TRBD1. Losses at the gene ends were 6 bases for V and 0 bases for J; bases not matched to a gene: 7. CDR1 and CDR2 from the germline V gene are SNHLY and FYNNEI. CDR3 length: 15 residues. CDR3 sequence reads: CASRRGQATSYEQYF. The CDR3 nucleotides are TGTGCCAGCAGGCGGGGACAGGCGACCTCCTACGAGCAGTACTTC. Drawing the rest from reference TRBV2 and TRBJ2-7, the complete variable domain is EPEVTQTPSHQVTQMGQEVILRCVPISNHLYFYWYRQILGQKVEFLVSFYNNEISEKSEIFDDQFSVERPDGSNFTLKIRSTKLEDSAMYFCASRRGQATSYEQYFGPGTRLTVT.

Points on this clonotype: A much larger clonotype is one base distant, so this may be a read error. The gene calls are TRBV29-1 and TRBJ2-7; tentative D call: TRBD1 (6 bases). In germline, CDR1 is SQVTM, CDR2 ANQGSEA. CDR3 size: 15 residues. Trimming shortened V by 1 base and J by 5 bases, and 18 bases separated the two germline ends. The CDR3 sequence: CSVEGHLGGRDEQYF. In DNA form, the CDR3 reads TGCAGCGTTGAAGGTCACCTAGGGGGTCGCGACGAGCAGTACTTC.

This clonotype was observed a handful of times. The chain couples TRBV5-1 to TRBJ1-1, with D possibly TRBD1 on 6 matching bases. The germline V and J ends were trimmed by 4 bases and 1 base, with 14 bases remaining between them. The CDR3 sequence is 15 residues long. Germline values: CDR1 SGHRS, CDR2 YFSETQ. The CDR3 spells CASSADGQKNTEAFF. CDR3 nucleotides: TGCGCCAGCAGCGCCGATGGACAGAAGAACACTGAAGCTTTCTTT.

This clonotype was seen only a few times. Its ends do not fully match the called genes, so a read error is possible. The chain carries TRBV7-2 and TRBJ2-7; 8 bases align to TRBD2. Germline values: CDR1 SGHTA, CDR2 FQGNSA. CDR3 length: 14 residues. Written as DNA, the CDR3 is TGTGCCTGCAGCTTCCGGACTAGCCATTACGAGCAGTACTTC. Encoded protein: CACSFRTSHYEQYF. The full variable domain, rest sourced from reference TRBV7-2 and TRBJ2-7, is GAGVSQSPSNKVTEKGKDVELRCDPISGHTALYWYRQSLGQGLEFLIYFQGNSAPDKSGLPSDRFSAERTGGSVSTLTIQRTQQEDSAVYLCACSFRTSHYEQYFGPGTRLTVT.

This chain connects TRBV4-3 to TRBJ2-1, with D perhaps given as TRBD1 or TRBD2 (5 bases each). Germline CDR1 LGHNA, CDR2 YSLEER. There are 17 residues in the CDR3. V was shortened by 3 bases and J by 6 bases, with 21 bases between the two germline ends. CDR3 region: CASSQAVPGPMSNEQFF. For the CDR3, the DNA is TGCGCCAGCAGCCAGGCCGTCCCGGGGCCAATGAGCAATGAGCAGTTCTTC.

The chain is built from TRBV20-1 and TRBJ1-3; unclear D gene. The V gene lost 0 bases and the J gene lost 2 bases, with 14 bases spanning the gap. The CDR3 has 16 amino acids. Germline CDR1 is DFQATT and CDR2 is SNEGSKA (reference sequence). The CDR3 bases are TGCAGTGCTAGAGATCTCCTTGGGCATGCTGGAAACACCATATATTTT. This encodes CSARDLLGHAGNTIYF.

V gene TRBV4-3 combines with J gene TRBJ1-2, with 7 bases fitting TRBD1. The CDR3 has 17 residues. The J segment lost 0 bases and the V segment lost 3 bases, leaving 10 bases of the junction unmatched. Germline CDR1 is LGHNA and CDR2 is YSLEER. CDR3 in amino acids: CASSHDSTGATNYGYTF. The CDR3 DNA follows: TGCGCCAGCAGCCATGATTCAACAGGGGCCACTAACTATGGCTACACCTTC.

The sample holds many counts of this clonotype. The chain carries TRBV29-1 and TRBJ2-3; 11 nucleotides align to TRBD2. Germline lookup yields CDR1 SQVTM and CDR2 ANQGSEA. V lost 4 bases, J lost 6 bases, and 3 bases stayed unmatched. The CDR3 has 13 residues. The CDR3 coding sequence is TGCAGCGTTGTTAGCGGGAGGGCGGATACGCAGTATTTT. It encodes CSVVSGRADTQYF.

This clonotype appeared once. A read error may account for a junction end that differs from germline. The CDR3 reads CDSSRTSGRLDEQFF. The CDR3 DNA follows: TGTGACAGCAGCCGGACTAGCGGGAGGCTGGATGAGCAGTTCTTC. The chain employs TRBV7-2 and TRBJ2-1; TRBD2 matches at 14 bases. The CDR3 is made up of 15 amino acids. Germline V gene data show CDR1 as SGHTA and CDR2 as FQGNSA.

V and J are TRBV19 and TRBJ2-3; 8 bases align to TRBD2. The V and J ends lost 1 base and 6 bases, in that order; junction bases with no gene match: 3. Germline loops: CDR1 LNHDA, CDR2 SQIVND (reference sequence). The CDR3 has 14 residues. CDR3 amino acids: CASSIGAGADTQYF. The DNA of the CDR3 is TGTGCCAGTAGTATAGGAGCGGGAGCCGATACGCAGTATTTT.